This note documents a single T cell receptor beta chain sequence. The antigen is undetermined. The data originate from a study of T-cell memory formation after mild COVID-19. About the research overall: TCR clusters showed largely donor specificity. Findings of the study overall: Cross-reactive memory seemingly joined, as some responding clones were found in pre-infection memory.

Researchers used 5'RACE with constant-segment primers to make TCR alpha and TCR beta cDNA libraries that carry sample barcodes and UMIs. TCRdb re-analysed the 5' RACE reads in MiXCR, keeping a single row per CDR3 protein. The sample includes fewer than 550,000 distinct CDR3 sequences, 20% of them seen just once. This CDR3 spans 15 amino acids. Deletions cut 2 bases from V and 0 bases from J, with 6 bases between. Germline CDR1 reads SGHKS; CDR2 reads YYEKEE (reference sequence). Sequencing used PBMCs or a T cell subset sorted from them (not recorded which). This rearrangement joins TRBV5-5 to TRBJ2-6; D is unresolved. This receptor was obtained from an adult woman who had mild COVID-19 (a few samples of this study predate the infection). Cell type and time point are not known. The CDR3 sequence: CASSFEISGANVLTF. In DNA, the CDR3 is TGTGCCAGCAGCTTTGAAATCTCTGGGGCCAACGTCCTGACTTTC.